This T cell receptor (beta chain) was sequenced in a study of response to subunit inactivated influenza vaccine (dated by TCRdb to 2017 to 2018). About the study as a whole: Deep quantitative profiling of the T cell receptor repertoire was used in the study to follow responses to a trivalent subunit inactivated influenza vaccine. Broad study findings and their caveats: According to the authors, only a limited number of new T cells may be recruited by each seasonal influenza vaccination.

This clonotype has at least ten counts. Its antigen remains undetermined. The sample holds no much larger clone one base away, and base qualities are not on file. Libraries were constructed by RT-PCR. The run used an Illumina HiSeq 2500. The public reads were quality trimmed at Q25 with fastp and then assembled into clones with MiXCR by TCRdb, keeping productive beta chains. Under each unique CDR3 protein, matching rows form one entry showing the most common genes and DNA. This sample is represented by about 570,000 distinct CDR3 sequences; approximately 11% of them were singletons. Clones ranked in the top ten supply approximately 11% of the sample. The junction shows trimming of 7 bases on V and 6 bases on J, plus 21 bases between the germline ends. Measured from the cysteine to the phenylalanine, the CDR3 is 15 residues long. The only DNA kept is the CDR3, 45 bases in frame from the first base. As encoded in the germline V gene, CDR1 is MNHEY while CDR2 is SVGEGT.

This same sample was also taken into another study, of T cells expressing NK-cell markers. The second study's authors report: The TCR beta cDNA libraries were made using 5'RACE template switching, a step that added both a universal primer site and unique molecular identifiers. In sorted CD3+CD56+NKG2C+, CD3+CD56+NKG2C- and CD3+CD56-NKG2C+ T-cell subsets from several donors, TCR beta-chain repertoires were profiled. Among the eight sequenced donors, only one was HCMV-seronegative, while the other seven were HCMV-seropositive. To restrict sorting to alphabetaTCR-expressing T cells, an anti-gammadeltaTCR antibody was added in several experiments. In 5 to 7 donors, the dominant CD3+CD56+NKG2C+ clonotypes ranked among the top 10 CD8+ clonotypes, making up roughly 1.0-8% of CD8+ T cells. Those dominant clonotypes were again the most abundant among CD3+CD56-NKG2C+ cells in four donors, at roughly 28.3-65%. Whether the expanded NKG2C-expressing T cell clones were specific for HCMV antigens was left unclear. Randomly selected healthy volunteers, three men and five women, were used as the eight sequenced donors. HCMV serostatus was determined by detecting HCMV-specific IgG in serum with a commercial ELISA kit. Ficoll density gradient centrifugation was used to isolate peripheral blood mononuclear cells from blood. For six donors, unsorted PBMC were also used to sequence bulk peripheral blood T-cell repertoires. cDNA synthesis was primed from the TCR beta constant segment, followed by two successive PCR amplification steps. Libraries were sequenced as 2 x 150 bp reads on Illumina HiSeq 2000/2500, MiSeq or NextSeq. MIGEC was used to demultiplex reads and group reads by UMI, and MiTCR was used to assemble and quantify clonotypes. To remove erroneous sequences, TCR cDNA sequences were retained only when supported by two or more reads. The tcR package was used for downstream repertoire analysis, and clonotypes were matched across fractions by CDR3 nucleotide sequence plus V segment. VDJmatch was used to annotate antigen specificity against VDJdb, with one amino acid substitution in CDR3 permitted.

This sequence uses TRBV6-2 or TRBV6-3 and TRBJ1-1; the D region possibly corresponds to TRBD1 (6 bases align). The clonotype comes from a man in his fifties who received an inactivated influenza vaccine. Donor details come from another sample of the same person, matched by shared clones. The input for sequencing was PBMCs from blood, taken on the day of vaccination. The CDR3 corresponds to CASKGEDRPHAEAFF. The bases read TGTGCCAGCAAAGGGGAAGACAGGCCCCACGCTGAAGCTTTCTTT.